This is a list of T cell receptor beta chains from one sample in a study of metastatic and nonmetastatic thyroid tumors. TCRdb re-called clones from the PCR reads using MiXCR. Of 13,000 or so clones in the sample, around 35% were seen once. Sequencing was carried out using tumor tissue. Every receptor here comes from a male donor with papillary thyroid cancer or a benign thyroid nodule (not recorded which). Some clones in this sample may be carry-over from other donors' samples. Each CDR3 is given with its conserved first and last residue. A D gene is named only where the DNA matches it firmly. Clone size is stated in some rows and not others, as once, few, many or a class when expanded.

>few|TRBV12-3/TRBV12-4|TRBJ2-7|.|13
TGTGCCAGCAGTTTGGCAGGGGGGTACGAGCAGTACTTC
CASSLAGGYEQYF
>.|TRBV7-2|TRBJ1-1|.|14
TGTGCCAGCAGCTTAGCTGGTCATATCACTGAAGCTTTCTTT
CASSLAGHITEAFF
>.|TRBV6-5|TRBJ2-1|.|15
TGTGCCAGCAGTTCTACCCAAGACTCCTACAATGAGCAGTTCTTC
CASSSTQDSYNEQFF
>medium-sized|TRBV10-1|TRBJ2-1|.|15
TGCGCCAGCAGTGAGGGAACCCCCCTCGTTCCTGAGCAGTTCTTC
CASSEGTPLVPEQFF
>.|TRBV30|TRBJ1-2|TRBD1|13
TGTGCCTGGAGTCCGGACAGGGGCCGTGGCTACACCTTC
CAWSPDRGRGYTF
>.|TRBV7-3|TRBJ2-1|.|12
TGTGCCAGCAGCAAAAACCCCAATGAGCAGTTCTTC
CASSKNPNEQFF
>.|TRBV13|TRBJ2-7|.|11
TGTGCCAGCAGCTTAGGACAAGGACCTATCTTC
CASSLGQGPIF
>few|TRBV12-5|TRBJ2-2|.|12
TGTGCTAGTGGAGACCAAGCCGGGGAGCTGTTTTTT
CASGDQAGELFF
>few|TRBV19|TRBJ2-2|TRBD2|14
TGTGCCAATAAGCTAGCGGGAGATGCCGGGGAGCTGTTTTTT
CANKLAGDAGELFF
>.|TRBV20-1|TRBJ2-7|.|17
TGCAGTGCTAGAATCCGGTCCGGGGACGGGACGCCCTACGAGCAGTACTTC
CSARIRSGDGTPYEQYF
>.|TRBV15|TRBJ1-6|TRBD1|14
TGTGCCAACAGCAGAGCAGGGGGCAATTCACGCCTCCACTTT
CANSRAGGNSRLHF
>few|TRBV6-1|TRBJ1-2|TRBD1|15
TGTGCCAGCAGTGAAGCCCCAGGACAGGTTCGGGGCTACACCTTC
CASSEAPGQVRGYTF
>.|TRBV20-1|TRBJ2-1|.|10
TGCAGTGCCGAGTACAATGAGCAGTTCTTC
CSAEYNEQFF
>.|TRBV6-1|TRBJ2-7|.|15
TGTGCCAGCAGTGAAGTGGGGTTCAGGGACTACGAGCAGTACTTC
CASSEVGFRDYEQYF
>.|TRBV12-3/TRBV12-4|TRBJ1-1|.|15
TGTGCCAGCAGTTTTGACAGTGGCCAGAACACTGAAGCTTTCTTT
CASSFDSGQNTEAFF
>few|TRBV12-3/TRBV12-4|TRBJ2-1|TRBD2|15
TGTGCCAGCAGTTCCATAGCGGGAGTAGTGAATGAGCAGTTCTTC
CASSSIAGVVNEQFF
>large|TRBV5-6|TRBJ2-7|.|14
TGTGCCAGCAGCTTAAGACAGGCCGTTTACGAGCAGTACTTC
CASSLRQAVYEQYF
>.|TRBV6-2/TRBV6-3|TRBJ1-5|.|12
TGTGCCAGCAGCCCTTCTAGGGAGCCCCAGCATTTT
CASSPSREPQHF
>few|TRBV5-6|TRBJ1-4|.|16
TGTGCCAGCAGCTTGGCGGTTCGGGGGGCACGGGAAAAACTGTTTTTT
CASSLAVRGAREKLFF
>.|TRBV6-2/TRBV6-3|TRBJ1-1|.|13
TGTGCCAGCATCAAGGGCTGGGACACTGAAGCTTTCTTT
CASIKGWDTEAFF
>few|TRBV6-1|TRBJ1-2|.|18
TGTGCCAGCAGTGAACTCCTCCTTAGGAGGACAGTCGTGCGTGGCTACACCTTC
CASSELLLRRTVVRGYTF
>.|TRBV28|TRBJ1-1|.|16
TGTGCCAGCACCTTTCGGGACCTAGGGTCCAACACTGAAGCTTTCTTT
CASTFRDLGSNTEAFF
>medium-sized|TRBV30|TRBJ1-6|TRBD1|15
TGTGCCTGGACCGGGACAGGGCAATATAATTCACCCCTCCACTTT
CAWTGTGQYNSPLHF
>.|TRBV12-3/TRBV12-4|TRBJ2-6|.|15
TGTGCCAGCAGCCCTCTAAACTCTGGGGCCAACGTCCTGACTTTC
CASSPLNSGANVLTF